A selection of T cell receptor beta chains follows, all from one sample in a study of blood T cell repertoires in COVID-19. Repertoires were generated with immunoSEQ multiplex PCR, while TCRdb's copy carries only in-frame clones and drops some. This sample yields some 350,000 clones, of which about 90% are seen a single time; about 3% belongs to the top ten. The specimen sequenced was PBMCs or T cells enriched from blood (not recorded which). The receptors originated from a woman in her twenties or thirties who had recovered from COVID-19. Both conserved end residues are part of each CDR3. A D gene is named only where the DNA matches it firmly. Size values are once, few and many counts, or a class for expanded clones, and some rows have none.

>TRBV27|TRBJ2-7|once|TRBD2
TGTGCCAGCAGTTTCTTCCGGGAGGGCCGGTACGAGCAGTACTTC
CASSFFREGRYEQYF
>TRBV2|TRBJ2-7|.|.
TGTGCCAGCAGTGAAAGTGCAGGGTCCGAGCAGTACTTC
CASSESAGSEQYF
>TRBV28|TRBJ2-5|.|TRBD2
TGTGCCAGCAGTTTGGGGGGGCCCTGGCGGGAGGAAGAGACCCAGTACTTC
CASSLGGPWREEETQYF
>TRBV5-1|TRBJ2-1|once|TRBD2
TGCGCCAGCAGCTCTATAGCGGGAGGGAACCTCAATGAGCAGTTCTTC
CASSSIAGGNLNEQFF
>TRBV3-1/TRBV3-2|TRBJ1-1|.|TRBD1
TGTGCCAGCAGCCGCGCCGGGACAGGGAACACTGAAGCTTTCTTT
CASSRAGTGNTEAFF
>TRBV7-8|TRBJ1-6|.|.
TGTGCCAGCAGCTTAGGTTACGAGAATTCACCCCTCCACTTT
CASSLGYENSPLHF
>TRBV27|TRBJ2-1|.|TRBD1
TGTGCCACCCTTTGGGACAAGGGGGCATCCAATGAGCAGTTCTTC
CATLWDKGASNEQFF
>TRBV28|TRBJ1-1|.|.
TGTGCCAGCAGTTTATCAGGGTTGGGCACTGAAGCTTTCTTT
CASSLSGLGTEAFF
>TRBV12-5|TRBJ1-1|.|.
TGTGCTAGTGGGAGTGAACTGAACACTGAAGCTTTCTTT
CASGSELNTEAFF
>TRBV28|TRBJ2-7|.|.
TGTGCCAGCAGTTTACCGGGAGCAGAGGAGCAGTACTTC
CASSLPGAEEQYF
>TRBV10-3|TRBJ1-4|.|.
TGTGCTCGAATCTTATACAGGCTCTATAATGAAAAACTGTTTTTT
CARILYRLYNEKLFF
>TRBV27|TRBJ1-2|once|TRBD1
TGTGCCAGCAGTTTGGCAGGGGGGTATGGCTACACCTTC
CASSLAGGYGYTF
>TRBV7-9|TRBJ2-3|few|.
TGTGCCAGCAGCTTATTTGGAGGCACAGATACGCAGTATTTT
CASSLFGGTDTQYF
>TRBV19|TRBJ1-2|few|TRBD1
TGTGCCAGTAGTCCTCGACAGGGCGGCTACACCTTC
CASSPRQGGYTF
>TRBV14|TRBJ2-1|.|TRBD1
TGTGCCAGCAGCATACAGGGGTCCCGCCAGTTCTTC
CASSIQGSRQFF
>TRBV5-8|TRBJ2-1|.|TRBD2
TGTGCCAGCAGCCTCGGGGGGACGGTAGGTGAGCAGTTCTTC
CASSLGGTVGEQFF
>TRBV7-2|TRBJ2-7|.|TRBD2
TGTGCCAGCAGCAGTGCGGGACTAGCGGGAAACGAGCAGTACTTC
CASSSAGLAGNEQYF
>TRBV11-2|TRBJ1-3|.|.
TGTGCCAGCAGCTTAGTGCGCTCTTTTGGAAACACCATATATTTT
CASSLVRSFGNTIYF
>TRBV6-2/TRBV6-3|TRBJ2-4|.|TRBD1
TGTGCCAGCAGTTACGGTGGGACAGGGAAGGGAAACATTCAGTACTTC
CASSYGGTGKGNIQYF